One sample yielded the 16 T cell receptor beta chains listed below, sequenced in a study of tumor-infiltrating T cells and Merkel cell polyomavirus (TCRdb year 2017). Broadly, across the study: CD8+ T cells specific for the Merkel cell polyomavirus KLL epitope were examined in Merkel cell carcinoma patients.

All patients' tumors stained robustly positive for Merkel cell polyomavirus Large T antigen by immunohistochemistry. The method was the immunoSEQ multiplex PCR assay. The table was pulled from immuneACCESS by TCRdb, which kept in-frame rearrangements only. Such tables lose some clones; where checked, under half of the loss comes from unresolved V genes, and the rest has no known cause. The sample data list around 25,000 clones, and about 85% of these were observed just once. The ten biggest clones cover 2.5% to 3% of the sample. The specimen sequenced was lymph node tissue. Receptor source: a man aged 50-60 years with Merkel cell carcinoma.

This sequence joins TRBV19 and TRBJ2-3; TRBD2 aligns across 8 bases. Germline CDR1 reads LNHDA; CDR2 reads SQIVND (reference sequence). Trimming removed 7 bases from V and 5 bases from J; junction bases left unmatched: 11. The CDR3 is 15 residues long. The CDR3 sequence is CASINPAGAGDTQYF. CDR3 nucleotide sequence: TGTGCCAGTATTAACCCAGCGGGAGCTGGAGATACGCAGTATTTT.

This clone was seen once. This chain uses TRBV21-1 with TRBJ2-1; the table's D call TRBD1 went unverified against the DNA. TRBV21-1 is a listed pseudogene. The CDR3 has 19 residues. The DNA for the CDR3 is TGTGCCAGCAGCATCCGATCCTCCCAGGGAAGGGTGAACTACAATGAGCAGTTCTTC. The encoded protein is CASSIRSSQGRVNYNEQFF.

This clone was seen just once. The rearrangement uses TRBV19 and TRBJ1-5; D is ambiguous. Germline V gene data show CDR1 as LNHDA and CDR2 as SQIVND (reference sequence). CDR3 size: 13 residues. Trimming took 4 bases from V and 5 from J, leaving 9 bases between them. The CDR3 DNA is TGTGCCAGTAGTACGGGTTTCCATCAGCCCCAGCATTTT. It translates to CASSTGFHQPQHF.

The V call is TRBV6-5, the J call TRBJ2-1, with D unclear. Germline V CDR1 and CDR2: MNHEY, SVGAGI. The CDR3 has 14 residues. The V gene lost 6 bases and the J gene lost 0 bases, with 9 bases spanning the gap. The CDR3: CASSAISSYNEQFF. The CDR3 nucleotides read TGTGCCAGCAGCGCTATAAGCTCCTACAATGAGCAGTTCTTC.

The gene calls are TRBV5-1 and TRBJ2-1, with 9 nucleotides matching TRBD1. After removal of 3 bases from V and 7 bases from J, the junction contained 8 bases not matched to a gene. The CDR3 contains 15 residues. Germline V gives CDR1 SGHRS, CDR2 YFSETQ. CDR3: CASSWRQGGPNEQFF. CDR3 DNA sequence: TGCGCCAGCAGCTGGAGACAGGGGGGTCCAAATGAGCAGTTCTTC.

The V and J genes are TRBV6-5 and TRBJ2-7; maybe TRBD1 (5 bases). Germline CDR1 is MNHEY and CDR2 is SVGAGI. V lost 2 bases, J lost 3 bases, and 8 bases lay in between. The length of the CDR3 is 13 residues. The CDR3 DNA follows: TGTGCCAGCAGTTACGGGGCCTTCTACGAGCAGTACTTC. Translated, it gives CASSYGAFYEQYF.

The genes are TRBV7-8 and TRBJ1-5; 7 positions match TRBD1. V shed 1 base and J 9 bases; nucleotides not matched to a gene: 12. This CDR3 region has 16 residues. The V gene's germline CDR1 is SGHVS and CDR2 FQNEAQ. Written as DNA, the CDR3 is TGTGCCAGCAGCTTAGGAACGGGACAGCGGGCGGGGCCCCAGCATTTT. Encoded protein: CASSLGTGQRAGPQHF. Variable domain in full (rest from reference TRBV7-8 and TRBJ1-5): GAGVSQSPRYKVAKRGQDVALRCDPISGHVSLFWYQQALGQGPEFLTYFQNEAQLDKSGLPSDRFFAERPEGSVSTLKIQRTQQEDSAVYLCASSLGTGQRAGPQHFGDGTRLSIL.

The chain carries TRBV6-5 and TRBJ2-7; TRBD1 aligns across 10 bases. Trimming took 0 bases from V and 1 from J; bases not matched to a gene: 3. The CDR3 contains 16 residues. Germline V gives CDR1 MNHEY, CDR2 SVGAGI. As DNA, the CDR3 is TGTGCCAGCAGTTACTCTTGGACAGGGGGATCCTACGAGCAGTACTTC. Protein product: CASSYSWTGGSYEQYF.

The chain uses TRBV6-5 and TRBJ2-5; 7 bases align to TRBD2. J gave up 2 bases and V 6 bases, and 9 bases lay outside the gene matches. This CDR3 region has 15 residues. Germline V CDR1 and CDR2: MNHEY, SVGAGI. The CDR3 DNA reads TGTGCCAGCAGATTCCTCCGACTAGCTCAAGAGACCCAGTACTTC. Amino acids: CASRFLRLAQETQYF.

V and J are TRBV6-4 and TRBJ2-2; 8 nucleotides line up with TRBD2. The germline V gene encodes CDR1 MRHNA and CDR2 SNTAGT. After removal of 4 bases from V and 4 bases from J, the junction contained 2 bases not matched to a gene. CDR3 size: 14 residues. In DNA, the CDR3 is TGTGCCAGCAGTGCCGGGGGGGGCACCGGGGAGCTGTTTTTT. Translating it yields CASSAGGGTGELFF.

The rearrangement joins TRBV30 to TRBJ1-6; D gene unclear. CDR3 length: 14 residues. Germline CDR1 reads GTSNPN; CDR2 reads SVGIG (reference sequence). V lost 5 bases to trimming and J lost 5 bases, with 13 bases between them. The CDR3 DNA follows: TGTGCCTGGGGCTGGGCGCAGGATAATTCACCCCTCCACTTT. This sequence encodes CAWGWAQDNSPLHF. Together with reference TRBV30 and TRBJ1-6, the CDR3 gives the full variable domain: SQTIHQWPATLVQPVGSPLSLECTVEGTSNPNLYWYRQAAGRGLQLLFYSVGIGQISSEVPQNLSASRPQDRQFILSSKKLLLSDSGFYLCAWGWAQDNSPLHFGNGTRLTVT.

V usage is TRBV30 and J usage is TRBJ1-3; TRBD1 is a possible D gene (6 bases). This CDR3 has 12 amino acids. CDR1 is GTSNPN, CDR2 SVGIG, per germline (reference sequence). Trimming left V 1 base short and J 12 bases short, with 13 bases between. The CDR3: CAWSGSLGGIYF. The CDR3 region has the DNA TGTGCCTGGAGTGGATCTTTAGGGGGCATATATTTT.

This chain uses TRBV6-1 with TRBJ2-7, with 8 positions matching TRBD1. CDR1 and CDR2 (germline): MNHNS, SASEGT. The CDR3 spans 15 residues. J was trimmed by 3 bases and V by 4 bases; bases with no gene match: 8. CDR3 nucleotides: TGTGCCAGCAGTGCGACAGGGGTAACGGTCTACGAGCAGTACTTC. It specifies CASSATGVTVYEQYF.

V gene TRBV7-6 combines with J gene TRBJ1-1, with a possible D match to TRBD1 (5 bases). Trimming removed 3 bases at V and 1 base at J, with 12 bases between. Germline-derived CDR1 and CDR2 are SGHVS and FNYEAQ. The CDR3 is 15 amino acids. CDR3 DNA: TGTGCCAGCAGCTTCTCGGGGGGACCGAACACTGAAGCTTTCTTT. This encodes CASSFSGGPNTEAFF.

The chain is built from TRBV14 and TRBJ1-1; TRBD1 aligns across 8 bases. CDR1 and CDR2 from the germline V gene are SGHDN and FVKESK. Unmatched junction bases numbered 5, after V lost 4 bases and J lost 1 base. This CDR3 is 15 amino acids long. The DNA of the CDR3 is TGTGCCAGCAGCCTCCGGACAGGGCGGAACACTGAAGCTTTCTTT. Encoded protein: CASSLRTGRNTEAFF.

V is TRBV30 and J is TRBJ1-2; 7 bases line up with TRBD1. Unmatched junction bases numbered 9, after V lost 1 base and J lost 10 bases. This CDR3 has 13 amino acids. CDR1 and CDR2 (germline): GTSNPN, SVGIG (reference sequence). The CDR3 DNA reads as TGTGCCTGGAGTGCTACCGGGACAGCAGACTACACCTTC. Translation: CAWSATGTADYTF.